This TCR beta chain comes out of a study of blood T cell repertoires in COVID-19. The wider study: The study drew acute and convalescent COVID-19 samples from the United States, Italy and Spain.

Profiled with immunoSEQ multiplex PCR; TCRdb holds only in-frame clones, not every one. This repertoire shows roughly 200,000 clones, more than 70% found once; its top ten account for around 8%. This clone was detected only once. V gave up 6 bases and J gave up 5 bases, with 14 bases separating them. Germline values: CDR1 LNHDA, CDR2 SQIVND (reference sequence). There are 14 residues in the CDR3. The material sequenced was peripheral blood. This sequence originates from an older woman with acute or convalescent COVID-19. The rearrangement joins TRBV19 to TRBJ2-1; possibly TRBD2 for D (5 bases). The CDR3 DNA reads TGTGCCAGTAGAGGTGGACTTGTCGACAATGAGCAGTTCTTC. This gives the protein CASRGGLVDNEQFF. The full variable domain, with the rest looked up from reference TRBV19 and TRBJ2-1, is DGGITQSPKYLFRKEGQNVTLSCEQNLNHDAMYWYRQDPGQGLRLIYYSQIVNDFQKGDIAEGYSVSREKKESFPLTVTSAQKNPTAFYLCASRGGLVDNEQFFGPGTRLTVL.